This T cell receptor (beta chain) was obtained from a study of naive and memory T cell subsets. The ends were cut back, 5 bases at V and 0 bases at J, with 14 bases in the middle. The CDR3 sequence is 16 residues long. Germline V gene sequence: CDR1 SGHKS, CDR2 YYEKEE (reference sequence). Overnight CMV lysate stimulation of fresh PBMCs defined donor CMV status by CD4+ IFNgamma. To note about this clonotype: The antigen is unknown.

The study, taken as a whole, reports: Possibly reflecting memory cells re-expressing CD45RA, a few larger clonotypes occurred in naive repertoires, especially CD8. Gini index rose across naive, CM, EM and EMRA in CD4 and CD8. Each distinct alpha or beta sequence counts as one clonotype.

Two oligonucleotides, mixed equimolar, formed the beta constant-region primer covering TRBC1 and TRBC2. The ligated cDNA underwent four PCR rounds using SP2 and nested alpha and beta constant-region primers. In TCRdb, the UMI-ligation and nested PCR reads were re-called with MiXCR into one record per CDR3 protein. The sample comprises around 140,000 distinct CDR3 sequences, 22% of which are singletons, and roughly 0.1% rests with the top ten. The TCR originated in a human donor in good health. The V call is TRBV5-5, the J call TRBJ1-4, with D uncertain. Material for sequencing was naive CD4+ T cells from blood. CDR3 coding DNA: TGTGCCAGCAGTTCGACACCAACCCCAACTAATGAAAAACTGTTTTTT. Amino acid sequence: CASSSTPTPTNEKLFF.